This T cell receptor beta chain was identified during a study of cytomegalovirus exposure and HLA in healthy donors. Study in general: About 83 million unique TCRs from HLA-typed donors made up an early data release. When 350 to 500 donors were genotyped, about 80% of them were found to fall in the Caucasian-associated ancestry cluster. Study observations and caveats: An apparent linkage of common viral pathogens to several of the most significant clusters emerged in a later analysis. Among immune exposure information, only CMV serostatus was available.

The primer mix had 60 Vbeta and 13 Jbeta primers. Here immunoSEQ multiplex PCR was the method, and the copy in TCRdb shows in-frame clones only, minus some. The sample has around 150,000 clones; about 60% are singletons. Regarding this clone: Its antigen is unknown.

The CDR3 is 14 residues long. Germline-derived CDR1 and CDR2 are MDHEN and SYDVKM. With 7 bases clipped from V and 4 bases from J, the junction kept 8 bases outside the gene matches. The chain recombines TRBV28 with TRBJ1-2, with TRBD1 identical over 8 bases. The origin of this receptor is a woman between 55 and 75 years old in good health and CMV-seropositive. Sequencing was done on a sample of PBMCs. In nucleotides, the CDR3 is TGTGCCAGCACCGACAGGGGTTCCGGCTATGGCTACACCTTC. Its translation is CASTDRGSGYGYTF.